This is a list of T cell receptor beta chains from one sample in a study of CD8 T cells in ankylosing spondylitis. TCRdb passed the 5' RACE reads through MiXCR, listing each CDR3 protein once. The sample holds under 950,000 distinct CDR3 sequences, around 20% seen once. Material: blood, either unsorted or a sorted T cell fraction (not recorded which). The receptor set was obtained from a male donor with ankylosing spondylitis. The CDR3 runs from the conserved cysteine through the conserved F or W. Fields, in order: V gene, J gene, clone size, D gene, CDR3 DNA, CDR3 protein. The D gene is left open where the match is weak. Part of the rows lack a size; the others show once, few, many or a class for expanded clones.

TRBV18	TRBJ2-3	-	-	TGTGCCAGCGCGGCGCCCGCAGATACGCAGTATTTT	CASAAPADTQYF
TRBV3-1	TRBJ2-7	-	-	TGTGCCAGCAGCCAAGAGGGAAGGCGGGAATACGAGCAGTACTTC	CASSQEGRREYEQYF
TRBV11-2	TRBJ2-5	-	TRBD2	TGTGCCAGCAGCCCACGGACTAGCGGGAGTCAGACCCAGTACTTC	CASSPRTSGSQTQYF
TRBV2	TRBJ2-5	-	-	TGTGCCAGCAGTCCCAACCGACAAGAGACCCAGTACTTC	CASSPNRQETQYF
TRBV15	TRBJ2-1	few	TRBD2	TGTGCCACCAGCAGAGGCTCTAGCGGGGCCCCCTCCTACAATGAGCAGTTCTTC	CATSRGSSGAPSYNEQFF
TRBV12-3/TRBV12-4	TRBJ1-1	-	-	TGTGCCAGCAGTTTAGGGGCGGGGTGGACTGAAGCTTTCTTT	CASSLGAGWTEAFF
TRBV20-1	TRBJ2-1	few	TRBD2	TGCAGTGCTAGAAGGACTAGCAACTCCTACAATGAGCAGTTCTTC	CSARRTSNSYNEQFF
TRBV7-2	TRBJ1-5	few	-	TGTGCCAGCAGCTTGTTCCTGGGAGGTCAGCCCCAGCATTTT	CASSLFLGGQPQHF
TRBV5-5	TRBJ1-1	-	-	TGTGCCAGCAGCTTGCAACTAGTGAACACTGAAGCTTTCTTT	CASSLQLVNTEAFF
TRBV27	TRBJ2-1	-	-	TGTGCCAGCAACCGGGTGGGGGATGAGCAGTTCTTC	CASNRVGDEQFF
TRBV6-5	TRBJ1-1	-	-	TGTGCCAGCAGTTCCCTGGGCAGGAACACTGAAGCTTTCTTT	CASSSLGRNTEAFF
TRBV9	TRBJ2-5	few	TRBD2	TGTGCCAGCAGCGTAGGGACTAGCGGGGTGTCGCTTGGAGAGACCCAGTACTTC	CASSVGTSGVSLGETQYF
TRBV5-1	TRBJ2-3	-	TRBD2	TGCGCCAGCAGCTTTGTCGCGGGGGGCAGCACAGATACGCAGTATTTT	CASSFVAGGSTDTQYF
TRBV28	TRBJ2-1	few	-	TGTGCCAGCAGCCCTGGACAGTATGAGCAGTTCTTC	CASSPGQYEQFF
TRBV12-3/TRBV12-4	TRBJ2-2	few	TRBD2	TGTGCCAGCACCCTAGCGGGAGGGCCCGCCGGGGAGCTGTTTTTT	CASTLAGGPAGELFF
TRBV20-1	TRBJ1-5	few	-	TGCAGTGCGCAGGGCGGACGAGATCAGCCCCAGCATTTT	CSAQGGRDQPQHF
TRBV11-2	TRBJ2-1	-	-	TGTGCCAGCAGCCGACAGGTCCGGGGTGAGCAGTTCTTC	CASSRQVRGEQFF
TRBV5-1	TRBJ1-1	-	-	TGCGCCAGCAGCTTGGTTGGCAGGATGAACACTGAAGCTTTCTTT	CASSLVGRMNTEAFF
TRBV6-1	TRBJ2-3	few	-	TGTGCCAGCAGTGAAGTACAGCCAAGCACAGATACGCAGTATTTT	CASSEVQPSTDTQYF
TRBV6-1	TRBJ2-1	-	TRBD2	TGTGCCAGCAGTGAAAGGACTAGCGGGATCGTCTACAATGAGCAGTTCTTC	CASSERTSGIVYNEQFF
TRBV30	TRBJ1-1	-	-	TGTGCCTGGAGTGCGAAGAACACTGAAGCTTTCTTT	CAWSAKNTEAFF
TRBV6-4	TRBJ2-3	-	-	TGTGCCAGCAGTGACCGATTTCCCACAGATACGCAGTATTTT	CASSDRFPTDTQYF
TRBV4-3	TRBJ2-7	-	TRBD1	TGCGCCAGCAGCCAAGACGTTTTTGGGACAGGGACTCGCGAGCAGTACTTC	CASSQDVFGTGTREQYF
TRBV27	TRBJ1-1	-	-	TGTGCCAGCAGCCGAGATCGGACAGCTCCCATGAACACTGAAGCTTTCTTT	CASSRDRTAPMNTEAFF
TRBV15	TRBJ2-3	-	-	TGTGCCACCAGCAGAGGGAGAGAAGATACGCAGTATTTT	CATSRGREDTQYF
TRBV7-8	TRBJ2-5	few	TRBD2	TGTGCCAGCAGCCCCTGGGGGGGGGAAGAGACCCAGTACTTC	CASSPWGGEETQYF
TRBV9	TRBJ2-7	-	TRBD2	TGTGCCAGCAGCGTAGGGGCCGGGACTAAGTCCTACGAGCAGTACTTC	CASSVGAGTKSYEQYF
TRBV7-2	TRBJ2-5	-	-	TGTGCCAGCAGCTTAGTAAAACCAAAGCAAGAGACCCAGTACTTC	CASSLVKPKQETQYF
TRBV5-1	TRBJ2-1	few	-	TGCGCCAGCAGCTTGCAACAGAACAATGAGCAGTTCTTC	CASSLQQNNEQFF
TRBV29-1	TRBJ2-3	few	-	TGCAGCGTTGAACAGGGAGGAGAAGATACGCAGTATTTT	CSVEQGGEDTQYF
TRBV3-1	TRBJ1-2	-	TRBD1	TGTGCCAGCAGTCTCAGGGGGCAGGATGGCTACACCTTC	CASSLRGQDGYTF
TRBV6-2/TRBV6-3	TRBJ2-2	-	-	TGTGCCAGCCGAAGGTGGTTGGGGATGGGGGAGCTGTTTTTT	CASRRWLGMGELFF
TRBV5-1	TRBJ1-1	many	TRBD1	TGCGCCAGCAGCTGGACAGGGGGCACTGAAGCTTTCTTT	CASSWTGGTEAFF
TRBV5-1	TRBJ2-7	few	-	TGCGCCAGCAGCCAGCGCCAGGGGTCGATGGGGGAGCAGTACTTC	CASSQRQGSMGEQYF
TRBV9	TRBJ2-7	few	TRBD1	TGTGCCAGCAGCACTGGGACAGGCCTACCCTCCTACGAGCAGTACTTC	CASSTGTGLPSYEQYF
TRBV4-3	TRBJ2-7	few	-	TGCGCCAGCAGCCAAGAATTGTGGGACAAACCCAACTACGAGCAGTACTTC	CASSQELWDKPNYEQYF
TRBV18	TRBJ2-7	few	TRBD2	TGTGCCAGCTCACCAGTAGCGGGAGAATATTACGAGCAGTACTTC	CASSPVAGEYYEQYF
TRBV7-2	TRBJ2-7	many	-	TGTGCCAGCAGCTTAGCCTCAGGGAACCGGAACGAGCAGTACTTC	CASSLASGNRNEQYF
TRBV5-1	TRBJ2-1	-	-	TGCGCCAGCAGCTTGCAGGGCGGGGACCCCTCCTACAATGAGCAGTTCTTC	CASSLQGGDPSYNEQFF
TRBV7-8	TRBJ2-1	few	-	TGTGCCAGCAGCCTTAGCTCTTCACCTGCCGGTGAGCAGTTCTTC	CASSLSSSPAGEQFF
TRBV5-1	TRBJ2-1	-	TRBD2	TGCGCCAGCAGCGCGTGGGGTTTAGCGGGAGACCCGAATGAGCAGTTCTTC	CASSAWGLAGDPNEQFF
TRBV6-2/TRBV6-3	TRBJ2-7	few	-	TGTGCCAGCAGTTACTCGGGGGATGGATACGAGCAGTACTTC	CASSYSGDGYEQYF
TRBV20-1	TRBJ2-2	-	TRBD2	TGCAGTGCTAGAAGGCGGGGGGTCGACACCGGGGAGCTGTTTTTT	CSARRRGVDTGELFF
TRBV7-7	TRBJ2-2	few	-	TGTGCTAGCAGCTTAAAGGACAGAACCGGGGAGCTGTTTTTT	CASSLKDRTGELFF